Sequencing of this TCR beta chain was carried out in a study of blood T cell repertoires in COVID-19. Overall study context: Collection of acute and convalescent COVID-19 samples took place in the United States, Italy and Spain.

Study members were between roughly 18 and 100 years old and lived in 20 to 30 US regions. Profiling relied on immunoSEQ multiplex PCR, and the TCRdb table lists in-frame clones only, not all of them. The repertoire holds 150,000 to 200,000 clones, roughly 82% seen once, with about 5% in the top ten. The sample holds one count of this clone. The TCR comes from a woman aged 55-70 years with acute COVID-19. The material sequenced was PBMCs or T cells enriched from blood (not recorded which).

The CDR3 nucleotides read TGTGCCAGCAGTAGGACTGTTTCGAACACTGAAGCTTTCTTT. This codes for CASSRTVSNTEAFF. This sequence joins TRBV27 and TRBJ1-1; D ambiguous. The germline gives CDR1 MNHEY, CDR2 SMNVEV (reference sequence). The length of the CDR3 is 14 residues. V lost 5 bases, J lost 1 base, and 11 bases lay in between.